These 5 T cell receptor beta chains were all obtained from the same sample, sequenced in a study of blood T cell repertoires in COVID-19. TCRdb's table, derived via immunoSEQ multiplex PCR, lists solely in-frame clones and lacks some. This table holds about 220,000 clones, more than 70% found once. Sequences were obtained from peripheral blood. These receptors all stem from a human donor in a cohort sampled during active COVID-19.

This clone was recorded only once. V and J are TRBV6-1 and TRBJ2-7; 7 nucleotides align to TRBD2. This CDR3 has 14 amino acids. Germline V gives CDR1 MNHNS, CDR2 SASEGT. V lost 0 bases to trimming and J lost 6 bases; unmatched junction nucleotides: 5. This CDR3 is CASSEAGGVGEQYF. The CDR3 coding sequence is TGTGCCAGCAGTGAAGCGGGAGGGGTTGGCGAGCAGTACTTC.

This clone was seen once. The V call is TRBV9, the J call TRBJ2-7; possibly TRBD1 for D (5 bases). V lost 0 bases and J 5 bases, leaving 9 bases between the germline ends. This CDR3 is 13 amino acids long. Per germline, CDR1 SGDLS and CDR2 YYNGEE. CDR3 in DNA: TGTGCCAGCAGCGTAGAGGGGTTCCACGAGCAGTACTTC. This codes for CASSVEGFHEQYF.

V gene TRBV5-4 combines with J gene TRBJ2-2; a possible D gene is TRBD1 (7 bases). The germline CDR1 and CDR2 sequences are SGHNT and YYREEE (reference sequence). The CDR3 is 17 amino acids. The V and J ends lost 1 base and 0 bases respectively, with 13 bases between them. The DNA of the CDR3 is TGTGCCAGCAGCTTGTCAGGGGGGCTATCGAACACCGGGGAGCTGTTTTTT. Its protein is CASSLSGGLSNTGELFF. Based on the CDR3 plus reference TRBV5-4 and TRBJ2-2, the full variable domain is ETGVTQSPTHLIKTRGQQVTLRCSSQSGHNTVSWYQQALGQGPQFIFQYYREEENGRGNFPPRFSGLQFPNYSSELNVNALELDDSALYLCASSLSGGLSNTGELFFGEGSRLTVL.

The rearrangement joins TRBV24-1 to TRBJ2-5; no definite D call. Trimming shortened V by 8 bases and J by 4 bases, and 16 bases separated the two germline ends. The CDR3 contains 14 residues. Germline-derived CDR1 and CDR2 are KGHDR and SFDVKD. In DNA, the CDR3 is TGTGCCACCACCTTCCGCGGTAGGCCAGAGACCCAGTACTTC. Amino acids: CATTFRGRPETQYF.

The chain couples TRBV5-1 to TRBJ2-3, with D possibly TRBD1 on 6 matching bases. V lost 4 bases and J 5 bases, leaving 11 bases between the germline ends. The CDR3 is 13 amino acids. Germline CDR1 and CDR2: SGHRS and YFSETQ. In nucleotides, the CDR3 is TGCGCCAGCAGCGTGACAGGAGAAGATACGCAGTATTTT. Protein: CASSVTGEDTQYF.